This T cell receptor beta chain was observed in a study of blood T cell repertoires in COVID-19. This clone showed up just a few times. The method was immunoSEQ multiplex PCR; TCRdb's version includes in-frame clones alone and lacks a portion of them. The sample comprises roughly 32,000 clones, roughly 84% of which are singletons, and around an eighth rests with the top ten. V lost 4 bases to trimming and J lost 3 bases, with 10 bases between them. This CDR3 is built from 14 residues. Looked up from germline, CDR1 is SEHNR and CDR2 is FQNEAQ (reference sequence). The TCR originated in a man in his sixties with active COVID-19. This chain joins TRBV7-9 and TRBJ1-5, with D tentatively TRBD1 (5 bases). The sample taken for sequencing was peripheral blood. Here the CDR3 reads CASSSQGNNQPQHF. The DNA of the CDR3 is TGTGCCAGCAGCTCTCAGGGCAACAATCAGCCCCAGCATTTT.